The 26 T cell receptor beta chains given below trace back to one sample, sequenced in a study of human T cells and chemical hapten exposure. Time point denoted: patch test 1, 2 weeks after DPC sensitization. The treatment denotes: therapeutic diphenylcyclopropenone sensitization with weekly scalp DPC. TCRdb itself ran the RACE reads through MiXCR, one entry per CDR3 protein. The profile shows fewer than 100,000 distinct CDR3 sequences, approximately 12% of them singletons. The sequencing used whole blood, collected in connection with sensitization to the hapten diphenylcyclopropenone (DPC). These receptors all come from a woman aged 55-75 years with alopecia areata. Some clones in this sample may be carry-over from other donors' samples.

This clonotype was observed many times. The CDR3, as DNA: TGTGCCAGCAGTGGATTAGCGGGGGGCCGACCGAACACCGGGGAGCTGTTTTTT. Amino acid sequence: CASSGLAGGRPNTGELFF. The chain couples TRBV25-1 to TRBJ2-2; 10 bases align to TRBD2. J gave up 0 bases and V 4 bases, and 8 bases lay outside the gene matches. The CDR3 has 18 residues. Germline-derived CDR1 and CDR2 are MGHDK and SYGVNS.

V usage is TRBV15 and J usage is TRBJ1-3; unclear D gene. The CDR3 sequence is 16 residues long. Trimming pared 3 bases from V and 2 bases from J, leaving 14 bases between. CDR1 and CDR2 from the germline V gene are LNHNV and YYDKDF (reference sequence). This CDR3 is CATSRANSGPGNTIYF. The CDR3 bases are TGTGCCACCAGCAGGGCCAACAGTGGTCCTGGAAACACCATATATTTT.

The chain links TRBV30 to TRBJ2-1, with D maybe TRBD1 (6 bases). Germline V gives CDR1 GTSNPN, CDR2 SVGIG (reference sequence). CDR3 length: 13 residues. With 4 bases removed from V and 4 bases from J, the gap between germline ends came to 11 bases. In DNA, the CDR3 is TGTGCCTGGAACCCAGGACAGTACAATGAGCAGTTCTTC. It encodes CAWNPGQYNEQFF. Complete variable domain (other parts from reference TRBV30 and TRBJ2-1): SQTIHQWPATLVQPVGSPLSLECTVEGTSNPNLYWYRQAAGRGLQLLFYSVGIGQISSEVPQNLSASRPQDRQFILSSKKLLLSDSGFYLCAWNPGQYNEQFFGPGTRLTVL.

The V call is TRBV4-2, the J call TRBJ1-1; no firm D call. This CDR3 comprises 14 residues. From germline, CDR1 is LGHNA and CDR2 YNFKEQ. Trimming pared 2 bases from V and 1 base from J, leaving 8 bases between. CDR3 loop: CASSQSTENTEAFF. DNA of the CDR3: TGTGCCAGCAGCCAATCTACAGAGAACACTGAAGCTTTCTTT.

This clonotype was counted many times. The rearrangement joins TRBV20-1 to TRBJ2-1, with D maybe TRBD1 (5 bases). The CDR3 runs to 19 residues. Trimming took 2 bases from V and 3 from J, leaving 26 bases between them. Germline assignment: CDR1 DFQATT and CDR2 SNEGSKA (reference sequence). For the CDR3, the DNA is TGCAGTGCTAGATCCTTGGGGTCCCCTCAGGGTTACTACTACAATGAGCAGTTCTTC. It translates to CSARSLGSPQGYYYNEQFF.

This clonotype appeared many times. The V call is TRBV7-8, the J call TRBJ1-3; TRBD1 is a possible D gene (5 bases). The CDR3 is 15 residues long. The V and J ends lost 2 bases and 4 bases respectively, with 12 bases between them. Germline V gene sequence: CDR1 SGHVS, CDR2 FQNEAQ. CDR3 nucleotide sequence: TGTGCCAGCAGCTTATCCCCGAGGGGAGGAAACACCATATATTTT. As protein: CASSLSPRGGNTIYF.

The J gene is TRBJ2-2, the V gene TRBV12-3 or TRBV12-4; 11 positions match TRBD1. The CDR3 sequence is 15 residues long. The V segment lost 5 bases and the J segment 4 bases; nucleotides outside the gene matches: 3. For the CDR3, the DNA is TGTGCCAGCAGTAGGACAGGGGGCAGCACCGGGGAGCTGTTTTTT. This encodes CASSRTGGSTGELFF.

This clonotype was observed many times. The chain carries TRBV12-3 or TRBV12-4 and TRBJ1-2; D remains ambiguous. This CDR3 is 14 amino acids long. The V end was cut by 0 bases, the J end by 4 bases, with 9 bases between. DNA for the CDR3: TGTGCCAGCAGTTTAGCAGGGCTACGCTATGGCTACACCTTC. The encoded protein is CASSLAGLRYGYTF.

This clonotype was counted at least ten times. This sequence joins TRBV5-4 and TRBJ2-3; a possible D gene is TRBD2 (5 bases). This CDR3 comprises 15 residues. The germline gives CDR1 SGHNT, CDR2 YYREEE (reference sequence). V was clipped by 4 bases and J by 2 bases, with 14 bases between them. The CDR3 DNA is TGTGCCAGCAGCCCCACTAGTTCCCCCACAGATACGCAGTATTTT. Translating it yields CASSPTSSPTDTQYF.

The chain uses TRBV9 and TRBJ2-7; 8 bases are a match to TRBD1. J lost 2 bases, V lost 7 bases, and 8 bases had no gene match. Looked up from germline, CDR1 is SGDLS and CDR2 is YYNGEE. The CDR3 runs 14 residues. CDR3 bases: TGTGCCAGCGAACCGGGACAGGATACCTACGAGCAGTACTTC. Amino acids: CASEPGQDTYEQYF.

The rearrangement joins TRBV10-2 to TRBJ1-5, with D possibly TRBD1 on 6 matching bases. Germline CDR1 and CDR2: WSHSY and SAAADI. The V and J ends lost 8 bases and 5 bases respectively, with 13 bases between them. CDR3 size: 13 residues. The CDR3, as DNA: TGCGCCAGCCGGGACACCGTTGATCAGCCCCAGCATTTT. Protein sequence: CASRDTVDQPQHF.

The chain couples TRBV5-5 to TRBJ1-5; D unresolved. The V and J ends lost 5 bases and 6 bases respectively, with 12 bases between them. CDR1 and CDR2 (germline): SGHKS, YYEKEE (reference sequence). The CDR3 loop spans 13 amino acids. CDR3 DNA: TGTGCCAGCAGAGAAGTATCGACTCAGCCCCAGCATTTT. It is translated as CASREVSTQPQHF.

This clonotype was recorded a few times. This chain links TRBV6-6 with TRBJ1-6; 9 bases are a match to TRBD1. After removal of 5 bases from V and 0 bases from J, the junction contained 11 bases not matched to a gene. The CDR3 length is 19 residues. Germline assignment: CDR1 MNHNY and CDR2 SVGAGI (reference sequence). The CDR3 is CASSRSGTGTSSYNSPLHF. CDR3 coding DNA: TGTGCCAGCAGTCGGTCCGGGACAGGGACGAGCTCCTATAATTCACCCCTCCACTTT.

In its sample, this clonotype was seen many times. V and J are TRBV3-1 and TRBJ2-3; possibly TRBD2 for D (6 bases). From germline, CDR1 is LGHDT and CDR2 YNNKEL (reference sequence). The CDR3 totals 14 residues. V was cut by 2 bases and J by 5 bases, with 11 bases left in between. The CDR3 nucleotides read TGTGCCAGCAGCCAAAGGGACTTCAGAGATACGCAGTATTTT. Protein product: CASSQRDFRDTQYF.

This clonotype was counted only a few times. The genes are TRBV7-9 and TRBJ1-4; the D gene is possibly TRBD1 (6 bases). The CDR3 is 20 residues long. CDR1 SEHNR and CDR2 FQNEAQ come from the germline V gene (reference sequence). Deletions cut 0 bases from V and 0 bases from J, with 20 bases between. CDR3 sequence: CASSLAFMWTEVATNEKLFF. The CDR3 bases are TGTGCCAGCAGCTTAGCTTTTATGTGGACAGAAGTTGCAACTAATGAAAAACTGTTTTTT.

This chain joins TRBV7-6 and TRBJ2-7; D is undetermined. Trimming took off 5 bases at V and 3 bases at J, with 8 bases between the two ends. The CDR3 is made up of 12 amino acids. Germline V lookup: CDR1 SGHVS, CDR2 FNYEAQ. The DNA of the CDR3 is TGTGCCAGCAGCCGGACGGTCTACGAGCAGTACTTC. It specifies CASSRTVYEQYF. The complete variable domain, with remaining parts taken from reference TRBV7-6 and TRBJ2-7, reads GAGVSQSPRYKVTKRGQDVALRCDPISGHVSLYWYRQALGQGPEFLTYFNYEAQQDKSGLPNDRFSAERPEGSISTLTIQRTEQRDSAMYRCASSRTVYEQYFGPGTRLTVT.

This chain links TRBV12-3 or TRBV12-4 with TRBJ2-5; 9 bases fit TRBD2. This CDR3 spans 16 amino acids. J lost 6 bases, V lost 4 bases, and 12 bases had no gene match. The CDR3 protein is CASSSEERGAGKTQYF. DNA of the CDR3: TGTGCCAGCAGTTCCGAGGAGCGGGGGGCTGGAAAGACCCAGTACTTC.

This clonotype was seen many times. V is TRBV11-2 and J is TRBJ1-5; possible D gene TRBD1, 5 bases. V was clipped by 5 bases and J by 5 bases, with 16 bases between them. Germline V gene data show CDR1 as SGHAT and CDR2 as FQNNGV. The CDR3 contains 15 residues. The CDR3 nucleotides read TGTGCCAGCAGCCCCACAGGTTACCGCTATCAGCCCCAGCATTTT. This encodes CASSPTGYRYQPQHF.

The table lists this clonotype with many counts. The chain is built from TRBV29-1 and TRBJ1-1; unclear D gene. V was cut by 3 bases and J by 2 bases, with 4 bases left in between. The germline CDR1 and CDR2 sequences are SQVTM and ANQGSEA. The CDR3 runs 11 residues. The CDR3 sequence is CSVDINTEAFF. The DNA for the CDR3 is TGCAGCGTTGACATCAACACTGAAGCTTTCTTT.

This clonotype was found a few times. CDR3 nucleotides: TGTGCCAGCAGCCCGAGGTGGACGGACATGAACACTGAAGCTTTCTTT. Protein: CASSPRWTDMNTEAFF. The J gene is TRBJ1-1, the V gene TRBV5-4; perhaps TRBD1 as D (5 bases). The CDR3 loop spans 16 amino acids. The germline CDR1 and CDR2 sequences are SGHNT and YYREEE (reference sequence). Trimming shortened V by 4 bases and J by 0 bases, and 16 bases separated the two germline ends.

This clonotype occurred a few times. The rearrangement uses TRBV9 and TRBJ1-1, with no clear D. The germline V gene has CDR1 SGDLS and CDR2 YYNGEE. The CDR3 contains 13 residues. V was clipped by 0 bases and J by 1 base, with 4 bases between them. For the CDR3, the DNA is TGTGCCAGCAGCGTAGCTTGGAACACTGAAGCTTTCTTT. Translation: CASSVAWNTEAFF.

The CDR3 DNA follows: TGCAGCGTTGAAGTACAGGGGACAGATACGCAGTATTTT. Amino acids: CSVEVQGTDTQYF. This chain joins TRBV29-1 and TRBJ2-3; 7 bases map to TRBD1. CDR1 and CDR2 (germline): SQVTM, ANQGSEA. This CDR3 comprises 13 residues. V lost 1 base to trimming and J lost 3 bases; unmatched junction nucleotides: 1.

Comment on this clonotype: Its ends do not fully match the called genes, so a read error is possible. V is TRBV10-3 and J is TRBJ1-5, with D possibly matching TRBD1 (6 bases). Germline V gives CDR1 ENHRY, CDR2 SYGVKD. The CDR3 has 15 amino acids. CDR3 in DNA: TGTGCCATCAGTCCCCAGGGGCCGAGCAATCAGCCCCATCATTTT. It codes for CAISPQGPSNQPHHF.

This clonotype was recorded many times. The V gene is TRBV11-2, the J gene TRBJ2-1; D is unresolved. Trimming pared 5 bases from V and 6 bases from J, leaving 14 bases between. CDR1 and CDR2 from the germline V gene are SGHAT and FQNNGV. The CDR3 extends over 14 amino acids. This CDR3 reads CASSRLTQINEQFF. As DNA, the CDR3 is TGTGCCAGCAGCCGTTTAACCCAAATCAATGAGCAGTTCTTC.

CDR3 sequence reads: CASRLGIPGGYTF. In nucleotides, the CDR3 is TGTGCCAGCAGACTTGGGATTCCGGGTGGCTACACCTTC. The V and J genes are TRBV6-2 or TRBV6-3 and TRBJ1-2; no reliable D call. Germline CDR1 is MNHEY and CDR2 is SVGEGT. V gave up 6 bases and J gave up 7 bases, with 15 bases separating them. The CDR3 loop spans 13 amino acids.

This clonotype was recorded a few times. The J gene is TRBJ1-1, the V gene TRBV10-1; D is unresolved. The CDR3 extends over 14 amino acids. The germline CDR1 and CDR2 sequences are WNHNN and SYGVQD (reference sequence). The V and J ends lost 3 bases and 2 bases respectively, with 10 bases between them. The CDR3 reads CASSESRSNTEAFF. The CDR3 nucleotides are TGCGCCAGCAGTGAATCCAGGAGTAACACTGAAGCTTTCTTT.